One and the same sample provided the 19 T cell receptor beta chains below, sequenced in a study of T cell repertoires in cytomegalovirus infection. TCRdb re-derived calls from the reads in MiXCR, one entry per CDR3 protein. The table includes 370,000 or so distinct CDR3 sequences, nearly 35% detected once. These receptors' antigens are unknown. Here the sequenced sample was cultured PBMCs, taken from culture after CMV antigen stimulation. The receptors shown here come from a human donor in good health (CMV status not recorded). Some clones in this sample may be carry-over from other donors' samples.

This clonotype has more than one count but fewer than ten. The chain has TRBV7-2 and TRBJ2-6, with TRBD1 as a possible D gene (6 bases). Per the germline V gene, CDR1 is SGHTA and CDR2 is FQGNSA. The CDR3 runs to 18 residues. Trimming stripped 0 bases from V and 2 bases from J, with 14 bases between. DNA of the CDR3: TGTGCCAGCAGCTTAGCGAGTAACAGGGTGGCTGGGGCCAACGTCCTGACTTTC. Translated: CASSLASNRVAGANVLTF.

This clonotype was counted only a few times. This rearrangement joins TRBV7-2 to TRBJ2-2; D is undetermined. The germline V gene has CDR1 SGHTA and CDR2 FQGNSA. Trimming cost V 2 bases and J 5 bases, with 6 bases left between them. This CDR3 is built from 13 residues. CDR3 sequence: CASSLKHTGELFF. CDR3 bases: TGTGCCAGCAGCTTAAAGCATACCGGGGAGCTGTTTTTT. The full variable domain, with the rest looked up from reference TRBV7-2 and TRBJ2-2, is GAGVSQSPSNKVTEKGKDVELRCDPISGHTALYWYRQSLGQGLEFLIYFQGNSAPDKSGLPSDRFSAERTGGSVSTLTIQRTQQEDSAVYLCASSLKHTGELFFGEGSRLTVL.

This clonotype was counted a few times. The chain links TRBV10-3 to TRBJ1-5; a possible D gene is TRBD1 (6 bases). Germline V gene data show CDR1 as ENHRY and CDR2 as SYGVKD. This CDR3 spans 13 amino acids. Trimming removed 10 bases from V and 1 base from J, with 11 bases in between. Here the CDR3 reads CATVGQSNQPQHF. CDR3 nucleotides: TGTGCCACGGTCGGACAGAGCAATCAGCCCCAGCATTTT.

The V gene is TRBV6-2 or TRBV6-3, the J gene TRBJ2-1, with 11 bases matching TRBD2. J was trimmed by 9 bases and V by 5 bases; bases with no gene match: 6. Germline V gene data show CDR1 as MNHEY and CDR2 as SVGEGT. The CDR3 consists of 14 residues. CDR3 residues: CASSPLGLAGEQFF. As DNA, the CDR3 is TGTGCCAGCAGTCCCCTCGGACTAGCGGGTGAGCAGTTCTTC.

CDR3 sequence: CASSPNRGTEAFF. Here the CDR3 DNA reads TGTGCCAGCTCACCAAACAGGGGGACTGAAGCTTTCTTT. This chain connects TRBV18 to TRBJ1-1, with 8 bases identical to TRBD1. V lost 2 bases to trimming and J lost 5 bases; unmatched junction nucleotides: 1. CDR1 is KGHSH and CDR2 is LQKENI in the germline V gene. This CDR3 has 13 amino acids.

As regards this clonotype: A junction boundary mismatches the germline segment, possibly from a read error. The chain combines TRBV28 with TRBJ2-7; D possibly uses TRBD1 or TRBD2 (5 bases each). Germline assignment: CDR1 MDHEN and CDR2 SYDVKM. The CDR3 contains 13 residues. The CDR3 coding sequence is TGTGCCAGCAGTTTCGGGGCCTCCCACGAGCAGTACTTC. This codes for CASSFGASHEQYF. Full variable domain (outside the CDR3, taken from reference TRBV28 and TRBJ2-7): DVKVTQSSRYLVKRTGEKVFLECVQDMDHENMFWYRQDPGLGLRLIYFSYDVKMKEKGDIPEGYSVSREKKERFSLILESASTNQTSMYLCASSFGASHEQYFGPGTRLTVT.

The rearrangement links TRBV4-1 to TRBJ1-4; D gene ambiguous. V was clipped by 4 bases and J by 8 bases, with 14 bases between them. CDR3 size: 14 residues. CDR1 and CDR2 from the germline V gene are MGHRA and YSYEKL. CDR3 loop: CASSLFQGDEKLFF. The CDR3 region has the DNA TGCGCCAGCAGCCTTTTCCAAGGAGACGAAAAACTGTTTTTT.

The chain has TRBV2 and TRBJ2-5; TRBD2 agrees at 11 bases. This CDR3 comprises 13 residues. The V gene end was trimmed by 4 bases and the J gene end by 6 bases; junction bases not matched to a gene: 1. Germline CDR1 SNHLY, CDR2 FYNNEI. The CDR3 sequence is CASSGLAGQTQYF. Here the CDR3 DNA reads TGTGCCAGCAGTGGACTAGCGGGGCAGACCCAGTACTTC.

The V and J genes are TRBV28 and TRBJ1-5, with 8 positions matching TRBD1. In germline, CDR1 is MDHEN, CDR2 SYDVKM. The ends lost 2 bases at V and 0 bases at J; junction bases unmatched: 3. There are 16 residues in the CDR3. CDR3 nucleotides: TGTGCCAGCAGTTTAGCAGGGGGCCTTAGCAATCAGCCCCAGCATTTT. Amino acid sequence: CASSLAGGLSNQPQHF. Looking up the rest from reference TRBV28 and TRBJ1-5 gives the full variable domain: DVKVTQSSRYLVKRTGEKVFLECVQDMDHENMFWYRQDPGLGLRLIYFSYDVKMKEKGDIPEGYSVSREKKERFSLILESASTNQTSMYLCASSLAGGLSNQPQHFGDGTRLSIL.

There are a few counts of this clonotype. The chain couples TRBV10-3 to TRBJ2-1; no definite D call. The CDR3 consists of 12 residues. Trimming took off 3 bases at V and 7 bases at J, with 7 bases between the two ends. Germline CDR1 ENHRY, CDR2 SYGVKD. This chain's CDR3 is CAISELGNEQFF. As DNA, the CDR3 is TGTGCCATCAGTGAATTGGGGAATGAGCAGTTCTTC.

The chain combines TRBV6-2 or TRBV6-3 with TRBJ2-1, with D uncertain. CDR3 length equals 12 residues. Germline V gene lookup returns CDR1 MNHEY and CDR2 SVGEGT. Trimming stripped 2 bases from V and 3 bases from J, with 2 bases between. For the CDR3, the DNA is TGTGCCAGCAGTTACCACTACAATGAGCAGTTCTTC. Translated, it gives CASSYHYNEQFF.

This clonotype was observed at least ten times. The CDR3 reads CASSLDPGVIKNIQYF. The CDR3 DNA sequence: TGTGCCAGCAGCTTAGATCCAGGGGTAATCAAAAACATTCAGTACTTC. V and J are TRBV7-7 and TRBJ2-4, with a tentative D call TRBD1 (6 bases). This CDR3 is built from 16 residues. CDR1 is SSHAT, CDR2 FNYEAQ, per germline (reference sequence). V was trimmed by 1 base and J by 3 bases, leaving 13 bases between them. Combining the CDR3 with reference TRBV7-7 and TRBJ2-4 gives the whole variable domain GAGVSQSPRYKVTKRGQDVTLRCDPISSHATLYWYQQALGQGPEFLTYFNYEAQPDKSGLPSDRFSAERPEGSISTLTIQRTEQRDSAMYRCASSLDPGVIKNIQYFGAGTRLSVL.

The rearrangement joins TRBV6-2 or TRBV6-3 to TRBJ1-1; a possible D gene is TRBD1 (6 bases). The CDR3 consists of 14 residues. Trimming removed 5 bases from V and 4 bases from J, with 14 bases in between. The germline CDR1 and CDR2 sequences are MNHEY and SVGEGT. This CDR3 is CASSARGSPTEAFF. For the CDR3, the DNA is TGTGCCAGCAGTGCGAGGGGGTCCCCCACTGAAGCTTTCTTT.

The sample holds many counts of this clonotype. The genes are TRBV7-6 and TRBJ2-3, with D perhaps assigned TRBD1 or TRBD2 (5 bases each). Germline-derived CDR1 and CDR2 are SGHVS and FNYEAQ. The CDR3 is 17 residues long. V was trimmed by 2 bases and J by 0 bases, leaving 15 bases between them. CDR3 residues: CASSLFGGRASTDTQYF. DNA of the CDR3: TGTGCCAGCAGCTTATTTGGGGGAAGGGCTAGCACAGATACGCAGTATTTT.

The CDR3 reads CASSIRVGGPYEQYF. Written as DNA, the CDR3 is TGTGCCAGTAGTATCCGGGTCGGGGGACCCTACGAGCAGTACTTC. The J gene is TRBJ2-7, the V gene TRBV19, with D tentatively TRBD2 (6 bases). CDR3 length: 15 amino acids. Trimming stripped 3 bases from V and 2 bases from J, with 14 bases between. Looked up from germline, CDR1 is LNHDA and CDR2 is SQIVND (reference sequence).

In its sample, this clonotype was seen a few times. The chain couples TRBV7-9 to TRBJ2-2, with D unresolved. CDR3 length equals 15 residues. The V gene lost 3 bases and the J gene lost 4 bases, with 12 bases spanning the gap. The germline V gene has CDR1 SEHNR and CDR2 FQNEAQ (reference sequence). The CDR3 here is CASSLGRSITGELFF. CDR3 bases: TGTGCCAGCAGCTTGGGCAGATCCATCACCGGGGAGCTGTTTTTT.

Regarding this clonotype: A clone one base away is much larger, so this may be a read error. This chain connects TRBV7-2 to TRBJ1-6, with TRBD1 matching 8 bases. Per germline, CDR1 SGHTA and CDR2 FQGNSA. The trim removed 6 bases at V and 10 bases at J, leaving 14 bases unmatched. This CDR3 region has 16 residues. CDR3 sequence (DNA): TGTGCCAGCAGGTCCATGGACAGGGTAAAGGAGTCACCCCTCCACTTT. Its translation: CASRSMDRVKESPLHF.

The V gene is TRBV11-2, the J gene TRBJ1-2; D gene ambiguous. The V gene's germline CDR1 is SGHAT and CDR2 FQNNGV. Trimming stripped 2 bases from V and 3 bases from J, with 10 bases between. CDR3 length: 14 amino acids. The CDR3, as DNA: TGTGCCAGCAGCTTAATGGGAGTTGACTATGGCTACACCTTC. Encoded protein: CASSLMGVDYGYTF.

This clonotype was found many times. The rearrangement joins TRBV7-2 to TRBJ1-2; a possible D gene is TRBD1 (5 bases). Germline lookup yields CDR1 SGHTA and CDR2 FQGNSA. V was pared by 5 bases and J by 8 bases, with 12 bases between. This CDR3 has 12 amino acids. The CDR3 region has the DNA TGTGCCAGCAGCGGGGGTTCGACCGGCTACACCTTC. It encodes CASSGGSTGYTF.